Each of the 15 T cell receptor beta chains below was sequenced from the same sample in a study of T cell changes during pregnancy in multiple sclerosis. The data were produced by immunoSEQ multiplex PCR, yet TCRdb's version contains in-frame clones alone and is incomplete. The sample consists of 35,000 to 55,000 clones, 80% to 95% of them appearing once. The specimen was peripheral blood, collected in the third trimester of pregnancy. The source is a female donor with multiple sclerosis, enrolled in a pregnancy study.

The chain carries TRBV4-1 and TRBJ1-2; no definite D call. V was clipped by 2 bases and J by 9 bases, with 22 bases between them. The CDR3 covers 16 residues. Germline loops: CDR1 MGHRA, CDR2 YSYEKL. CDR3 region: CASSQSPWGGSMSYTF. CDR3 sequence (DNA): TGCGCCAGCAGCCAAAGTCCCTGGGGAGGGTCTATGAGCTACACCTTC.

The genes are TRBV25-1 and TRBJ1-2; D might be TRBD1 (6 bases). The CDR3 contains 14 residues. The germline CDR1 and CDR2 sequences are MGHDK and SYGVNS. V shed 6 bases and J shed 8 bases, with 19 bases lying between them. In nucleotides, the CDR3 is TGTGCCAGCAGGCAAGGGGGGGGCCGCCAAGGCTACACCTTC. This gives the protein CASRQGGGRQGYTF.

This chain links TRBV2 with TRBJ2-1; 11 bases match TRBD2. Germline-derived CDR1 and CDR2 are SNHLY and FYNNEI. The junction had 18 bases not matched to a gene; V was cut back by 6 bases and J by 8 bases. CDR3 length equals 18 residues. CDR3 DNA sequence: TGTGCCAGCAGACCCAGGGCAGGGGGGCTAGCGGGAGGATATGAGCAGTTCTTC. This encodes CASRPRAGGLAGGYEQFF.

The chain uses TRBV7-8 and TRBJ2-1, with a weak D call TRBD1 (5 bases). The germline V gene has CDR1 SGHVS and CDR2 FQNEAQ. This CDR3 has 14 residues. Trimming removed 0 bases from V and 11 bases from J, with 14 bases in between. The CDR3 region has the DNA TGTGCCAGCAGCTTAGCAACTCTAGGGGCTAAGCAGTTCTTC. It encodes CASSLATLGAKQFF.

CDR3 loop: CASSLHSRVVGSSYEQYF. The CDR3 nucleotides read TGTGCCAGCAGCCTCCATTCTAGAGTAGTCGGGAGCTCCTACGAGCAGTACTTC. This rearrangement joins TRBV16 to TRBJ2-7, with D possibly matching TRBD2 (6 bases). Between the trimmed V and J ends, which lost 4 bases and 0 bases, there was a span of 22 bases. CDR3 size: 18 residues. The germline V gene has CDR1 KGHSY and CDR2 FQNENV.

CDR3 nucleotides: TGTGCCAGCAGCCCCAAGACAGCCAGAACGAACATAGGGCAGTTCTTC. Residues: CASSPKTARTNIGQFF. The V and J genes are TRBV7-9 and TRBJ2-1; D might be TRBD1 (5 bases). The V end lost 5 bases, the J end lost 12 bases, and 26 bases lay between the germline ends. This CDR3 spans 16 amino acids. CDR1 is SEHNR, CDR2 FQNEAQ, per germline (reference sequence).

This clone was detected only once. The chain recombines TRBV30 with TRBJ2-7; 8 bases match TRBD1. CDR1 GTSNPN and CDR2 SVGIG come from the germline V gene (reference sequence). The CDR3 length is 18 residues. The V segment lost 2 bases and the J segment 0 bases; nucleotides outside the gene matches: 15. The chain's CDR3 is CAWSFYHPDRGGSYEQYF. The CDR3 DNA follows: TGTGCCTGGAGTTTTTACCATCCAGACAGGGGAGGCTCCTACGAGCAGTACTTC.

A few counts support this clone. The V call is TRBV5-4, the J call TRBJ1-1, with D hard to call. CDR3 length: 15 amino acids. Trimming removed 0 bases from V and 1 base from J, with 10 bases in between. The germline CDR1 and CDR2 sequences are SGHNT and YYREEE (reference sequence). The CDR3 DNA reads TGTGCCAGCAGCTTGGACCCAGATCCGAACACTGAAGCTTTCTTT. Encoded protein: CASSLDPDPNTEAFF.

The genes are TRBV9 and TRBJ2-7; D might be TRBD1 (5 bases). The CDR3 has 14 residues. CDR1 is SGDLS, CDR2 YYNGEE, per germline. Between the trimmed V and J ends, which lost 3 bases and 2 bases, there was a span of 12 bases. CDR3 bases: TGTGCCAGCAGCGGAGGCAGGGCCCCCTACGAGCAGTACTTC. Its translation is CASSGGRAPYEQYF.

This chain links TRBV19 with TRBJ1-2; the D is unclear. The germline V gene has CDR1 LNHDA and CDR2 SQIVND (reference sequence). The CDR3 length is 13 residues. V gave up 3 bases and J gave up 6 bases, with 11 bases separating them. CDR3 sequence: CASSMPLRDGYTF. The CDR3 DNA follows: TGTGCCAGTAGTATGCCCCTCCGGGATGGCTACACCTTC.

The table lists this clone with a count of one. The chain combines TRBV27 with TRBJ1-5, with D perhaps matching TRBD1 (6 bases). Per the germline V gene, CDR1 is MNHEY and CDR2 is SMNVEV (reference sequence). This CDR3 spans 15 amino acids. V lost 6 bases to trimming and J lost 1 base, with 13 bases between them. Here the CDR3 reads CASSQDSGSNQPQHF. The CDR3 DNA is TGTGCCAGCAGCCAGGACAGTGGCAGCAATCAGCCCCAGCATTTT.

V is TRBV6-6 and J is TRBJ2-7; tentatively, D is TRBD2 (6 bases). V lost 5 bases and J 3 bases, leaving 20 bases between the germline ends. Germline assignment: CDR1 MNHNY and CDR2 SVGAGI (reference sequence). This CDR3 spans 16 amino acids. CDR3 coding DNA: TGTGCCAGCAGTAGTATAGCGGAGATCAAAGGCTACGAGCAGTACTTC. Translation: CASSSIAEIKGYEQYF.

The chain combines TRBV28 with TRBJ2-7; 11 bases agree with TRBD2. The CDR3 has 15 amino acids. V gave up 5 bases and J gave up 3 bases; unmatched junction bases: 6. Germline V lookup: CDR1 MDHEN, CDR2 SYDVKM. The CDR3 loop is CASSLRLAGIYEQYF. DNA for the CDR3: TGTGCCAGCAGTCTGAGACTAGCGGGAATCTACGAGCAGTACTTC.

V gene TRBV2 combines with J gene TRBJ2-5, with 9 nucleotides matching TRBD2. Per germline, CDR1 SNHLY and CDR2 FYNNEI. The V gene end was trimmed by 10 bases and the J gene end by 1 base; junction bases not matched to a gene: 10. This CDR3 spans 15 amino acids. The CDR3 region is CATGVREGGQETQYF. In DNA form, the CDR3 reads TGTGCCACCGGGGTGCGGGAGGGCGGCCAAGAGACCCAGTACTTC.

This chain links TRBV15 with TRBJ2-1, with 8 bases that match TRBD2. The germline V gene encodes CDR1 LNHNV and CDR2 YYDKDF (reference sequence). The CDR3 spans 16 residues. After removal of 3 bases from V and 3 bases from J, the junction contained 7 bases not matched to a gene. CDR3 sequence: CATSSLLAELYNEQFF. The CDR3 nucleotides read TGTGCCACCAGCAGCTTACTAGCGGAGCTCTACAATGAGCAGTTCTTC.